This TCR beta chain derives from a study of shared clonotypes between healthy human individuals. This clone was counted a few times. This table comes from immunoSEQ multiplex PCR, and its TCRdb copy is limited to in-frame clones, with some not included. Of some 790,000 clones detected, about two thirds appear once; the ten largest clones hold approximately 2%. With 4 bases clipped from V and 6 bases from J, the junction kept 3 bases outside the gene matches. The CDR3 has 13 residues. The V gene's germline CDR1 is SEHNR and CDR2 FQNEAQ (reference sequence). The V and J genes are TRBV7-9 and TRBJ2-1, with 7 bases lining up with TRBD2. The TCR originated in a woman younger than 45 in good health. The material sequenced was memory CD4+ T cells sorted from blood. As to subset: CD45RA-negative fraction. DNA of the CDR3: TGTGCCAGCAGCTCAGGCGGGGGCAATGAGCAGTTCTTC. It specifies CASSSGGGNEQFF.